Here is one T cell receptor (beta chain) with its context. The antigen is unknown. Produced via immunoSEQ multiplex PCR; TCRdb's table is partial and in-frame only. The data show about 18,000 clones, with 85% seen just once and about 29% held by the top ten. Control samples came 1 year after myeloablative marrow transplants with methotrexate plus calcineurin inhibitor. The record originates from a study of T cells after posttransplantation cyclophosphamide. Germline V gene data show CDR1 as LNHNV and CDR2 as YYDKDF (reference sequence). Germline trimming cut 0 bases from V and 0 bases from J; bases unmatched to any gene: 3. This CDR3 has 17 residues. General study results and limits: Donor CD8+ memory clones often dominated recipient blood repertoires at later times. Skin or GI-infiltrating T cells shared few TRB sequences with blood. Recipient CMV seropositivity and CMV reactivation strongly tracked TRB clonality.

The V call is TRBV15, the J call TRBJ1-4; 8 bases line up with TRBD1. The clonotype was recovered from a female patient between 18 and 30 years old who received an allogeneic stem cell transplant from an unrelated donor, was CMV-positive, and had acute and chronic GVHD. Some T cells may be transferred from the graft donor. This specimen consisted of PBMCs, obtained after allogeneic stem cell transplant with calcineurin inhibitor and methotrexate. The CDR3 sequence: CATSREDRAATNEKLFF. The CDR3 nucleotides read TGTGCCACCAGCAGAGAGGACAGGGCCGCAACTAATGAAAAACTGTTTTTT.